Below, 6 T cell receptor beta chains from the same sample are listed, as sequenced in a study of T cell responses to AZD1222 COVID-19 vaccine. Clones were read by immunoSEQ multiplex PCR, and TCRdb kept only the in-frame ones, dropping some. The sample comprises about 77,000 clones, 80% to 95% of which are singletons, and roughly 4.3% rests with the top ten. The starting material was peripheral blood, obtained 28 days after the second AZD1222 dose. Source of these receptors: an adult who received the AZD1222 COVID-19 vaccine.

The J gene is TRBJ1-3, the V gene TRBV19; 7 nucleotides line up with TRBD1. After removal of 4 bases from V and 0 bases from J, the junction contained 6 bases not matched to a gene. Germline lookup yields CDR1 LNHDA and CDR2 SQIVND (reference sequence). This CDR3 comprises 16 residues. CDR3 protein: CASSTRQGASGNTIYF. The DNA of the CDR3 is TGTGCCAGTAGTACCCGACAGGGAGCCTCTGGAAACACCATATATTTT.

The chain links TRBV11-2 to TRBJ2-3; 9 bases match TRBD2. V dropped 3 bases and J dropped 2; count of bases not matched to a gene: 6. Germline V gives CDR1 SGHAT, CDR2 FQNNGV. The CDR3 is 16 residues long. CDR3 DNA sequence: TGTGCCAGCAGCTTGGGTTCTAGCGGGGTCACAGATACGCAGTATTTT. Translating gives CASSLGSSGVTDTQYF.

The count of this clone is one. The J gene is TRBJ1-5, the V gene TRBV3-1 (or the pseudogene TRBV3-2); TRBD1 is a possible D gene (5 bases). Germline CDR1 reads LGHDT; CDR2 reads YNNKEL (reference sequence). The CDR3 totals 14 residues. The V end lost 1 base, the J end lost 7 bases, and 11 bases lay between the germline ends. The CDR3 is CASSQGGRGQPQHF. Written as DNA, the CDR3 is TGTGCCAGCAGCCAAGGGGGACGGGGACAGCCCCAGCATTTT.

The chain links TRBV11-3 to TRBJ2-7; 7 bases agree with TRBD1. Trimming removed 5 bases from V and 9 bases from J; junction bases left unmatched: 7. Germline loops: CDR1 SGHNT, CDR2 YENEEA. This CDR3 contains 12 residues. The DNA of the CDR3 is TGTGCCAGCAGCCTATACAGGGGAGTGCAGTACTTC. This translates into CASSLYRGVQYF.

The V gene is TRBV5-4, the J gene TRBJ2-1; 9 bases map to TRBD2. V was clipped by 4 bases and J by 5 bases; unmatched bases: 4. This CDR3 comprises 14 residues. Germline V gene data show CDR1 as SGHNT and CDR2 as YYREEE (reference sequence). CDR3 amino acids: CASSPGLADNEQFF. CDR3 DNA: TGTGCCAGCAGCCCGGGACTAGCAGACAATGAGCAGTTCTTC.

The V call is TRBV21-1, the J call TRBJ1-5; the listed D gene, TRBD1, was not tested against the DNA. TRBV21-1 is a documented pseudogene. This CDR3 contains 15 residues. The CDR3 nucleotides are TGTGCCAGCAGCCTGACAGCGCCCACCAATCAGCCCCAGCATTTT. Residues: CASSLTAPTNQPQHF.